The 17 T cell receptor beta chains listed next were all sequenced from one sample in a study of blood T cell repertoires in COVID-19. Sequenced by immunoSEQ multiplex PCR; TCRdb stores in-frame clones only, minus some. The sample includes some 500,000 clones, about 89% of them seen just once. Source material: peripheral blood. The receptors were gathered from a woman aged 45-59 years with COVID-19, enrolled during active disease.

The V gene is TRBV25-1, the J gene TRBJ1-2; D is perhaps TRBD1 (6 bases). CDR3 size: 13 residues. V lost 5 bases to trimming and J lost 3 bases, with 10 bases between them. Germline values: CDR1 MGHDK, CDR2 SYGVNS. This chain's CDR3 is CASSRSGDYGYTF. The CDR3 region has the DNA TGTGCCAGCAGTCGTTCAGGGGACTATGGCTACACCTTC.

The chain has TRBV6-5 and TRBJ1-2, with a possible D match to TRBD1 (6 bases). The CDR3 has 13 residues. The V end was cut by 1 base, the J end by 8 bases, with 11 bases between. Germline V gives CDR1 MNHEY, CDR2 SVGAGI. CDR3 region: CASSYLQGSGYTF. CDR3 nucleotide sequence: TGTGCCAGCAGTTACTTACAGGGTTCCGGCTACACCTTC.

The V gene is TRBV5-4, the J gene TRBJ1-1; tentative D call: TRBD1 (6 bases). This CDR3 has 17 residues. Germline values: CDR1 SGHNT, CDR2 YYREEE (reference sequence). Trimming cost V 0 bases and J 6 bases, with 21 bases left between them. The CDR3 loop is CASSLGALRSGGAEAFF. CDR3 DNA: TGTGCCAGCAGCTTGGGGGCCCTACGCAGTGGGGGCGCTGAAGCTTTCTTT.

This clone was seen once. The chain uses TRBV19 and TRBJ2-1; weak D call: TRBD1 (6 bases). V was shortened by 5 bases and J by 9 bases, with 17 bases between the two germline ends. Germline lookup yields CDR1 LNHDA and CDR2 SQIVND (reference sequence). The CDR3 length is 14 residues. The CDR3 sequence is CASSATGSMGEQFF. CDR3 DNA sequence: TGTGCCAGTAGTGCAACAGGGAGCATGGGTGAGCAGTTCTTC.

The gene calls are TRBV10-3 and TRBJ1-3, with unresolved D. Deletions cut 2 bases from V and 0 bases from J, with 5 bases between. CDR1 and CDR2 (germline): ENHRY, SYGVKD. The CDR3 contains 14 residues. The CDR3 protein is CAISEGLSGNTIYF. The CDR3 coding sequence is TGTGCCATCAGTGAGGGGCTCTCTGGAAACACCATATATTTT.

CDR3: CASSRRVRGNYGYTF. Here the CDR3 DNA reads TGTGCCAGCAGCAGGCGGGTTCGAGGGAACTATGGCTACACCTTC. The chain uses TRBV21-1 and TRBJ1-2. TRBV21-1 is shown as a pseudogene. The CDR3 covers 15 residues.

The chain recombines TRBV25-1 with TRBJ2-7, with 7 bases aligning to TRBD1. The CDR3 runs 12 residues. Germline values: CDR1 MGHDK, CDR2 SYGVNS. The J segment lost 7 bases and the V segment lost 6 bases, leaving 6 bases of the junction unmatched. CDR3 nucleotides: TGTGCCAGCAGCAGGACAGGCTTGGAGCAGTACTTC. Protein product: CASSRTGLEQYF.

The V and J genes are TRBV10-3 and TRBJ2-7, with 7 positions matching TRBD1. V gave up 11 bases and J gave up 3 bases; unmatched junction bases: 13. CDR1 is ENHRY and CDR2 is SYGVKD in the germline V gene. This CDR3 spans 14 amino acids. In DNA, the CDR3 is TGTGCCGCAGCCGACAGGGTCGATGGCTACGAGCAGTACTTC. This gives the protein CAAADRVDGYEQYF.

The chain recombines TRBV9 with TRBJ2-5, with no clear D. CDR3 length equals 14 residues. V was trimmed by 0 bases and J by 2 bases, leaving 8 bases between them. Germline V lookup: CDR1 SGDLS, CDR2 YYNGEE. CDR3 nucleotides: TGTGCCAGCAGCGTAGGGGCAGGACAAGAGACCCAGTACTTC. Its translation: CASSVGAGQETQYF. Drawing the rest from reference TRBV9 and TRBJ2-5, the complete variable domain is DSGVTQTPKHLITATGQRVTLRCSPRSGDLSVYWYQQSLDQGLQFLIQYYNGEERAKGNILERFSAQQFPDLHSELNLSSLELGDSALYFCASSVGAGQETQYFGPGTRLLVL.

The rearrangement uses TRBV5-1 and TRBJ2-3; no reliable D call. Germline V gives CDR1 SGHRS, CDR2 YFSETQ. The CDR3 extends over 15 amino acids. V was clipped by 9 bases and J by 1 base, with 18 bases between them. The CDR3 spells CATTPSSPGTDTQYF. The CDR3 DNA sequence: TGCGCCACCACTCCTTCCTCCCCGGGCACAGATACGCAGTATTTT. The whole variable domain, filled in from reference TRBV5-1 and TRBJ2-3, reads KAGVTQTPRYLIKTRGQQVTLSCSPISGHRSVSWYQQTPGQGLQFLFEYFSETQRNKGNFPGRFSGRQFSNSRSEMNVSTLELGDSALYLCATTPSSPGTDTQYFGPGTRLTVL.

This clone was counted between two and nine times. The chain employs TRBV27 and TRBJ1-2, with D possibly matching TRBD1 (6 bases). Germline V lookup: CDR1 MNHEY, CDR2 SMNVEV (reference sequence). Trimming shortened V by 5 bases and J by 0 bases, and 22 bases separated the two germline ends. The CDR3 length is 18 residues. The CDR3 loop is CASSPRDTLRITNYGYTF. CDR3 nucleotide sequence: TGTGCCAGCAGTCCTCGGGACACTCTCCGAATAACTAACTATGGCTACACCTTC.

The chain couples TRBV6-4 to TRBJ2-2, with D possibly being TRBD2 (6 bases). Germline loops: CDR1 MRHNA, CDR2 SNTAGT. The CDR3 covers 15 residues. V was clipped by 4 bases and J by 4 bases, with 13 bases between them. CDR3 loop: CASSAEGLGTGELFF. The CDR3 nucleotides are TGTGCCAGCAGTGCGGAGGGATTAGGCACCGGGGAGCTGTTTTTT.

As concerns this clone: A read error may account for a junction end that differs from germline. The gene calls are TRBV12-5 and TRBJ1-6, with a weak D call TRBD1 (5 bases). CDR3 length equals 16 residues. In germline, CDR1 is LGHNT, CDR2 FRNRAP. The DNA for the CDR3 is TGTGCTAGTGGTTCCCTGTGGGTAGGGGATAAATCACCCCTCCACTTT. This sequence encodes CASGSLWVGDKSPLHF.

This rearrangement joins TRBV28 to TRBJ2-7; possibly TRBD2 for D (6 bases). V lost 5 bases and J lost 0, with 14 bases in between. This CDR3 is built from 15 residues. Germline V lookup: CDR1 MDHEN, CDR2 SYDVKM. CDR3 coding DNA: TGTGCCAGCAGTCCTTGGAGGGTTAGCTCCTACGAGCAGTACTTC. This sequence encodes CASSPWRVSSYEQYF.

This chain joins TRBV19 and TRBJ2-5, with 9 bases that match TRBD1. The CDR3 runs to 14 residues. The V gene's germline CDR1 is LNHDA and CDR2 SQIVND (reference sequence). V shed 5 bases, J shed 3 bases, and the junction held 4 bases outside the gene matches. The CDR3 DNA follows: TGTGCCAGTAGTCGGTGGACAGGGGAAGAGACCCAGTACTTC. As protein: CASSRWTGEETQYF. The whole variable domain, remainder taken from reference TRBV19 and TRBJ2-5, is DGGITQSPKYLFRKEGQNVTLSCEQNLNHDAMYWYRQDPGQGLRLIYYSQIVNDFQKGDIAEGYSVSREKKESFPLTVTSAQKNPTAFYLCASSRWTGEETQYFGPGTRLLVL.

The chain carries TRBV5-4 and TRBJ1-1; the D is unclear. Germline values: CDR1 SGHNT, CDR2 YYREEE (reference sequence). V lost 3 bases and J 5 bases, leaving 17 bases between the germline ends. This CDR3 region has 15 residues. The CDR3, as DNA: TGTGCCAGCAGCTCCCCTGTTGGAGCGGGGACTGAAGCTTTCTTT. Translated: CASSSPVGAGTEAFF.

This chain links TRBV10-1 with TRBJ1-5; D might be TRBD1 (6 bases). Trimming cost V 5 bases and J 7 bases, with 21 bases left between them. In germline, CDR1 is WNHNN, CDR2 SYGVQD (reference sequence). The CDR3 length is 16 residues. CDR3 residues: CASSYLIDRLKQPQHF. Written as DNA, the CDR3 is TGCGCCAGCAGTTACCTTATCGACAGGTTAAAGCAGCCCCAGCATTTT.